One sample yielded the 7 T cell receptor beta chains listed below, sequenced in a study of T-cell reconstitution after alpha-beta-depleted transplantation in children. The TCRbeta library was prepared with unique molecular identifiers. Using its own MiXCR run on the PCR reads, TCRdb lists one record per CDR3 protein. The table shows fewer than 550,000 distinct CDR3 sequences, with roughly 10% occurring only once. The specimen was PBMCs, collected before TCRalphabeta/CD19-depleted stem cell transplant. The receptors originated from a child aged 2 to 15 with inherited bone marrow failure, due to receive a stem cell transplant.

At least ten counts were recorded for this clonotype. The rearrangement uses TRBV27 and TRBJ1-5, with a possible D match to TRBD1 (5 bases). With 3 bases removed from V and 1 base from J, the gap between germline ends came to 10 bases. The CDR3 has 15 residues. Germline CDR1 and CDR2: MNHEY and SMNVEV (reference sequence). CDR3 bases: TGTGCCAGCAGTTTGGTCCGGGGCAGCAATCAGCCCCAGCATTTT. It encodes CASSLVRGSNQPQHF.

This clonotype has ten or more counts. The chain combines TRBV5-5 with TRBJ1-2; 9 bases agree with TRBD1. Germline V CDR1 and CDR2: SGHKS, YYEKEE (reference sequence). The CDR3 spans 13 residues. V shed 3 bases, J shed 8 bases, and the junction held 5 bases outside the gene matches. CDR3 bases: TGTGCCAGCAGCTACAGGGGGCTTTCCGGCTACACCTTC. Translated, it gives CASSYRGLSGYTF.

Many counts were recorded for this clonotype. The J gene is TRBJ2-2, the V gene TRBV10-3, with 8 bases aligning to TRBD1. Germline V gives CDR1 ENHRY, CDR2 SYGVKD. This CDR3 has 13 residues. Trimming at V came to 10 bases and at J to 4 bases, leaving 5 bases not matched to a gene. CDR3: CATGQDLTGELFF. CDR3 bases: TGTGCCACGGGACAGGACCTCACCGGGGAGCTGTTTTTT.

For this clonotype: A read error may be the cause here, since a much bigger clone is one base away. This sequence joins TRBV29-1 and TRBJ2-2; tentatively, D is TRBD1 or TRBD2 (5 bases each). The CDR3 is 13 residues long. Germline CDR1 reads SQVTM; CDR2 reads ANQGSEA. CDR3 residues: CSGTGSHTGDLFF. Written as DNA, the CDR3 is TGCAGCGGGACGGGATCCCATACCGGGGACCTGTTTTTT.

This clonotype was detected only a few times. The V and J genes are TRBV10-3 and TRBJ1-2; D remains ambiguous. Germline V CDR1 and CDR2: ENHRY, SYGVKD. The CDR3 has 15 residues. V was trimmed by 4 bases and J by 7 bases, leaving 19 bases between them. The chain's CDR3 is CAISGVDGRSPGYTF. The CDR3 DNA reads as TGTGCCATCAGTGGGGTGGACGGACGGAGCCCTGGCTACACCTTC.

Points on this clonotype: This clone may be a read error of a much larger clone one base away. This chain connects TRBV12-3 or TRBV12-4 to TRBJ2-1; 9 bases line up with TRBD2. The CDR3 sequence is 17 residues long. CDR3 amino acids: CTSSLGGSGGLNNEQFF. CDR3 nucleotides: TGTACCAGCAGTCTAGGGGGAAGCGGGGGGCTAAACAATGAGCAGTTCTTC.

In this sample, this clonotype turned up many times. J is TRBJ2-1 and V is TRBV3-1; 12 nucleotides line up with TRBD2. The V gene's germline CDR1 is LGHDT and CDR2 YNNKEL (reference sequence). V dropped 4 bases and J dropped 2; count of bases not matched to a gene: 3. This CDR3 has 16 amino acids. This CDR3 reads CASSPRLAGAYNEQFF. As DNA, the CDR3 is TGTGCCAGCAGCCCGCGACTAGCGGGAGCCTACAATGAGCAGTTCTTC.